This T cell receptor (beta chain) was captured by sequencing in a study of shared clonotypes between healthy human individuals (dated by TCRdb to about 2020). For the wider study: The cohort included three men and a couple of women between 18 and 49 years of age. Between about 0.8 and 9 billion PBMCs per donor were obtained by leukapheresis. Blood TCR repertoires of about 5 healthy adults were deeply sequenced to estimate repertoire size and the extent of clonotype sharing between individuals. For each donor, three plates each were used for CD4 naive and CD4 memory, two plates were used for CD8 naive, and one plate was used for CD8 memory. Libraries were prepared and TCR repertoires were sequenced by different laboratories using diverse techniques, in order to increase sequencing depth and limit assay-specific biases. Study-level results and caveats: Sampling was restricted to blood, and TCR repertoires in tissue are likely to differ from TCR repertoires in blood. Even with the large sequencing depth, rarefaction of the sorted-subset datasets indicated that sequencing was incomplete. When a handful of donors were compared, the shared fraction of clonotypes was about 5% for naive CD4, 3.5% for naive CD8, more than 2% for memory CD4, and 0.4% for memory CD8. Because the study included only a small number of donors, the genetic and exposure-history diversity represented was limited. Based on pairwise subsampling, the degree of clonotype sharing among donors was expected to be affected by sequencing depth. Compared with non-shared clonotypes, the clonotypes found in all four sorted-subset donors had higher generation probabilities. Naive subsets generally had larger estimated clonotype richness than memory subsets.

The donors were healthy, HIV-negative adults who had no recently reported acute infections or vaccinations. All donors were Caucasian adults living in Nashville, Tennessee, USA. CD4+ T cells were enriched through magnetic negative selection, after which naive cells were positively selected on CD45RA and the remaining negative fraction served as the memory subset. Blood was collected by leukapheresis, and PBMCs were isolated by Ficoll-Histopaque density gradient centrifugation and then cryopreserved in liquid nitrogen vapor phase. Analytical flow cytometry was used to check the purity and quantity of each magnetically sorted T cell population. From each sorted fraction, genomic DNA was isolated and quantified by UV absorbance on a Nanodrop 2000c. TCR CDR3 regions were amplified from genomic DNA by multiplex PCR using the deep immunoSEQ assay. Extracted genomic DNA from each cell subset was distributed evenly across all wells of several immunoSEQ 96-well plates, and each plate was treated as a replicate. For sorted subsets, around 200 ng genomic DNA, equal to 25,000 to 35,000 T cell genomes, was loaded into each replicate PCR. Purified libraries were quantified with a Qubit 3.0 fluorometer, sized on a Bioanalyzer 2100, and re-quantified with the KAPA Library Quantification kit. A separate single-read 150-cycle Illumina NextSeq 550 flow cell was used to sequence each immunoSEQ 96-well plate. For the original study's pipeline: The immunoSEQ output contained only junctional sequences without quality scores, so filtering could not match that applied to full-length reads. To assign V/J genes and CDR3, sequences were annotated against IMGT germline references using PyIR, a Python wrapper for IgBLAST v1.9. Any read was removed if the V/J assignment was weak (E-value above 1e-6), the CDR3 was missing, or the read contained stop codons, out-of-frame junctions, or ambiguous translated residues. A V3J clonotype was defined by an identical inferred V gene, J gene, and CDR3 amino acid sequence. The percentage overlap between two repertoires was calculated by dividing the number of shared unique clonotypes by the size of the smaller repertoire. Three approaches were used to assess repertoire richness: RTK rarefaction, the Chao1 estimator, and Recon v2.1 estimates of unobserved clonotypes. OLGA was used to compute generation probabilities for all TCRbeta clonotypes that the gDNA method yielded from a handful of donors. TCRdb's version of the immuneACCESS table is confined to in-frame rearrangements and falls short of the full clone set. An unresolved V gene accounts for under half of the shortfall where checked; the remainder is of unknown origin. V and J calls plus clone size are reproduced from that table; the DNA served to infer D and trimming. For this sample the table gives about 1 million clones, of which around 74% were detected only once. 1.4% of the sample is held by the ten biggest clonotypes.

This clone appeared a few times. Its antigen is not yet known. No clone much larger than this one lies a single base away; base qualities are absent. The CDR1 and CDR2 encoded by the germline V gene are SGHRS and YFSETQ. Trimming removed 4 bases from V and 7 bases from J; the gene matches leave 14 bases unexplained. Spanning cysteine to phenylalanine, the CDR3 consists of 16 amino acids. Only the CDR3 region is kept as DNA, spanning 48 bases read in frame from base 1. The chain employs TRBV5-1 and TRBJ2-1, with 7 bases in between that match TRBD2. Material for sequencing was memory CD4+ T cells sorted from blood. The cell subset or site label, read with the paper, signifies: CD45RA-negative fraction. The TCR was taken from a man aged 18-30 years in good health. The DNA reads TGCGCCAGCAGCGTGAATCCAGCGGGAAATGTTAATGAGCAGTTCTTC. It translates to CASSVNPAGNVNEQFF.